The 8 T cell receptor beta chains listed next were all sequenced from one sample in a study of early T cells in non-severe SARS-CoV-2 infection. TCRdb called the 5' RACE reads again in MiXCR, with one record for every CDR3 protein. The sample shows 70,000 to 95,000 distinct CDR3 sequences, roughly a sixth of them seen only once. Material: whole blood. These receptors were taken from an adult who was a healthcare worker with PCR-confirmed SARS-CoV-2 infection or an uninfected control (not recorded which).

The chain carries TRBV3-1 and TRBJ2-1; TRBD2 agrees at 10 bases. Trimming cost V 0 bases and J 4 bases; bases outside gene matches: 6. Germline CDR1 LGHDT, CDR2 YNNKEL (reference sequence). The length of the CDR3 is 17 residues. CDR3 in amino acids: CASSQEKLLAGYNEQFF. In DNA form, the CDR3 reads TGTGCCAGCAGCCAAGAAAAATTACTAGCGGGATACAATGAGCAGTTCTTC.

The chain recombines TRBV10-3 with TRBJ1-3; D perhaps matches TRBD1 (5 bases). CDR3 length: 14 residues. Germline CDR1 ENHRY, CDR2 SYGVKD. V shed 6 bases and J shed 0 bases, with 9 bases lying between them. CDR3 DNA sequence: TGTGCCATCAGGGACATCCTCTCTGGAAACACCATATATTTT. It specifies CAIRDILSGNTIYF.

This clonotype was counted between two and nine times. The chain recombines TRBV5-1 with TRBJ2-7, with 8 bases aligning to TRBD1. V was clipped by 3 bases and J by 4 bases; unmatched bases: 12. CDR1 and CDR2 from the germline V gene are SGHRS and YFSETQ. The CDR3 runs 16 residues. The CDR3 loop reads CASSSAGQGLGYEQYF. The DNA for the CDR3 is TGCGCCAGCAGCTCCGCCGGACAGGGCCTGGGGTACGAGCAGTACTTC. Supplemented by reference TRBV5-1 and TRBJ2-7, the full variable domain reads KAGVTQTPRYLIKTRGQQVTLSCSPISGHRSVSWYQQTPGQGLQFLFEYFSETQRNKGNFPGRFSGRQFSNSRSEMNVSTLELGDSALYLCASSSAGQGLGYEQYFGPGTRLTVT.

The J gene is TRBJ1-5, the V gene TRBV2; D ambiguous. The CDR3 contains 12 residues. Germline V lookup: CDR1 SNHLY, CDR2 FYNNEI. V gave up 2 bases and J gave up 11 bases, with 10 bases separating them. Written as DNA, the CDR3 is TGTGCCAGCAGTGAAACCGCCCGGGCCCAGCATTTT. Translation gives CASSETARAQHF.

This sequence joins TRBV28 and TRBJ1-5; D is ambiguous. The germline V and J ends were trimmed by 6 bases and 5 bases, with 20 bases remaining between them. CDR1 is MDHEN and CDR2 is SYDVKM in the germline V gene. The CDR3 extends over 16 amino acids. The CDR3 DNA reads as TGTGCCAGCAGCCATAAACCAATCGGCGGACATCAGCCCCAGCATTTT. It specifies CASSHKPIGGHQPQHF.

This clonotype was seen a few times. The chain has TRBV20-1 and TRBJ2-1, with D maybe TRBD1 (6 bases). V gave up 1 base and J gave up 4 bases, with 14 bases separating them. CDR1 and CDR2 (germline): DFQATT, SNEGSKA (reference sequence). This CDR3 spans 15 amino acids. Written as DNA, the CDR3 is TGCAGTGCTAGAGGTTGGACAGTAGTTTACAATGAGCAGTTCTTC. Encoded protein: CSARGWTVVYNEQFF.

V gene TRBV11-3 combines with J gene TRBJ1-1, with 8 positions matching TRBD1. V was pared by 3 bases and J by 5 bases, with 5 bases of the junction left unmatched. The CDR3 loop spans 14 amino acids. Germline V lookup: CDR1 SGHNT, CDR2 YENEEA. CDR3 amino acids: CASSFRQGKTEAFF. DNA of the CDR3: TGTGCCAGCAGCTTCCGACAGGGGAAGACTGAAGCTTTCTTT.

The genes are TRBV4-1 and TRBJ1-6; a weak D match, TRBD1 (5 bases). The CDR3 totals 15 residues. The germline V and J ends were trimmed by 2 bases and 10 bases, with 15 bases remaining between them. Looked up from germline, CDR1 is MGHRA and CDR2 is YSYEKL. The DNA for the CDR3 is TGCGCCAGCAGCCAACCCGCGGGGGTAGAGTCACCCCTCCACTTT. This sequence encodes CASSQPAGVESPLHF.